The 28 T cell receptor beta chains in this list originate from one sample, sequenced in a study of blood T cell repertoires in COVID-19. Sequencing used immunoSEQ multiplex PCR; TCRdb keeps in-frame clones, though not all of them. Among 250,000 to 300,000 clones listed, 70% to 90% were seen once. Specimen: PBMCs or T cells enriched from blood (not recorded which). Every receptor here comes from a woman aged 45-65 years who had recovered from COVID-19.

This chain uses TRBV4-2 with TRBJ2-3; D remains unclear. Trimming shortened V by 8 bases and J by 4 bases, and 13 bases separated the two germline ends. CDR1 is LGHNA and CDR2 is YNFKEQ in the germline V gene. This CDR3 has 13 amino acids. The CDR3 sequence is CASGSLSADTQYF. The CDR3 DNA reads TGTGCCAGCGGGTCCCTAAGCGCAGATACGCAGTATTTT.

This clone was recorded a few times. V and J are TRBV6-5 and TRBJ1-2, with 7 positions matching TRBD1. Germline trimming cut 0 bases from V and 7 bases from J; bases unmatched to any gene: 8. The CDR3 is made up of 15 amino acids. CDR1 MNHEY and CDR2 SVGAGI come from the germline V gene. CDR3 bases: TGTGCCAGCAGTTACTCCCCGACAGGGTCTCGTGGCTACACCTTC. It yields the protein CASSYSPTGSRGYTF.

This clone was seen only a few times. The rearrangement uses TRBV20-1 and TRBJ2-3, with 9 bases matching TRBD2. The CDR3 is 11 amino acids. Germline CDR1 reads DFQATT; CDR2 reads SNEGSKA (reference sequence). With 3 bases clipped from V and 8 bases from J, the junction kept 0 bases outside the gene matches. CDR3 sequence (DNA): TGCAGTGCTAGGCGGGAGGGTACGCAGTATTTT. Its translation is CSARREGTQYF.

The chain joins TRBV20-1 to TRBJ1-4; D is uncertain. Germline V CDR1 and CDR2: DFQATT, SNEGSKA (reference sequence). The CDR3 runs 11 residues. V lost 5 bases, J lost 6 bases, and 7 bases lay in between. The CDR3 sequence: CSAARDEKLFF. The CDR3 DNA follows: TGCAGTGCTGCCCGGGATGAAAAACTGTTTTTT.

The gene calls are TRBV5-6 and TRBJ1-2; 7 nucleotides match TRBD1. The V gene end was trimmed by 4 bases and the J gene end by 8 bases; junction bases not matched to a gene: 8. This CDR3 is built from 13 residues. Germline V gene data show CDR1 as SGHDT and CDR2 as YYEEEE. CDR3: CASSPDRKRGYTF. In DNA, the CDR3 is TGTGCCAGCAGCCCGGACAGGAAGAGAGGCTACACCTTC.

The gene calls are TRBV4-1 and TRBJ1-2; D uncertain. Trimming left V 0 bases short and J 2 bases short, with 13 bases between. This CDR3 contains 16 residues. Per germline, CDR1 MGHRA and CDR2 YSYEKL. The CDR3 loop reads CASSQDAGRRNYGYTF. The CDR3 DNA reads as TGCGCCAGCAGCCAAGATGCGGGTCGAAGGAACTATGGCTACACCTTC.

V is TRBV11-2 and J is TRBJ2-5; no definite D call. Per germline, CDR1 SGHAT and CDR2 FQNNGV. V lost 7 bases and J 5 bases, leaving 11 bases between the germline ends. This CDR3 spans 12 amino acids. The CDR3 loop reads CASTLSSETQYF. The CDR3 DNA is TGTGCCAGCACCCTCAGTTCGGAGACCCAGTACTTC.

This chain uses TRBV2 with TRBJ2-3, with D unclear. The CDR3 spans 12 residues. Between the trimmed V and J ends, which lost 2 bases and 6 bases, there was a span of 6 bases. CDR1 and CDR2 (germline): SNHLY, FYNNEI. The CDR3 here is CASSENGDTQYF. The CDR3 nucleotides are TGTGCCAGCAGTGAAAACGGGGATACGCAGTATTTT.

The gene calls are TRBV28 and TRBJ2-4, with D perhaps matching TRBD1 (6 bases). Germline CDR1 and CDR2: MDHEN and SYDVKM. The CDR3 is 17 amino acids. The V end lost 4 bases, the J end lost 2 bases, and 18 bases lay between the germline ends. The CDR3 protein is CASSSRNRVATKNIQYF. DNA of the CDR3: TGTGCCAGCAGTTCCCGAAACAGGGTAGCAACCAAAAACATTCAGTACTTC.

This chain uses TRBV4-1 with TRBJ2-7, with 7 nucleotides matching TRBD1. The CDR3 is 15 residues long. After removal of 4 bases from V and 0 bases from J, the junction contained 6 bases not matched to a gene. Germline-derived CDR1 and CDR2 are MGHRA and YSYEKL. The CDR3 sequence: CASSPGRTGSYEQYF. DNA for the CDR3: TGCGCCAGCAGCCCTGGACGGACAGGCTCCTACGAGCAGTACTTC.

The chain has TRBV27 and TRBJ1-4; 7 nucleotides line up with TRBD1. The trim removed 5 bases at V and 7 bases at J, leaving 10 bases unmatched. The germline CDR1 and CDR2 sequences are MNHEY and SMNVEV (reference sequence). The CDR3 has 15 amino acids. The CDR3 loop is CASSPIDRVREKLFF. CDR3 DNA sequence: TGTGCCAGCAGTCCCATCGACAGGGTACGTGAAAAACTGTTTTTT.

The chain links TRBV19 to TRBJ1-2; possibly TRBD1 for D (6 bases). Germline V gene sequence: CDR1 LNHDA, CDR2 SQIVND (reference sequence). This CDR3 is 13 amino acids long. With 6 bases removed from V and 7 bases from J, the gap between germline ends came to 15 bases. The chain's CDR3 is CASRLQGLTGYTF. CDR3 in DNA: TGTGCCAGTAGGTTACAGGGCCTAACTGGCTACACCTTC.

This sequence joins TRBV3-1 (or the pseudogene TRBV3-2) and TRBJ2-2; a weak D match, TRBD2 (5 bases). Between the trimmed V and J ends, which lost 3 bases and 1 base, there was a span of 12 bases. CDR1 and CDR2 from the germline V gene are LGHDT and YNNKEL (reference sequence). There are 16 residues in the CDR3. CDR3 DNA: TGTGCCAGCAGCCAGAGGGTTCCCCTGAACACCGGGGAGCTGTTTTTT. It codes for CASSQRVPLNTGELFF.

A note on this clone: Sequence at one end of the junction differs from germline and may be a read error. The chain uses TRBV7-7 and TRBJ2-1; 11 bases are shared with TRBD2. This CDR3 has 15 amino acids. Germline V gene sequence: CDR1 SSHAT, CDR2 FNYEAQ (reference sequence). The CDR3 DNA reads TGTGCTAGCAGCACCGCTAGCGGGGGGAACAATGAGCAGTTCTTC. The encoded protein is CASSTASGGNNEQFF. The variable domain in full, with the rest retrieved from reference TRBV7-7 and TRBJ2-1, is GAGVSQSPRYKVTKRGQDVTLRCDPISSHATLYWYQQALGQGPEFLTYFNYEAQPDKSGLPSDRFSAERPEGSISTLTIQRTEQRDSAMYRCASSTASGGNNEQFFGPGTRLTVL.

V is TRBV20-1 and J is TRBJ2-5; 8 bases match TRBD1. From germline, CDR1 is DFQATT and CDR2 SNEGSKA (reference sequence). The ends lost 3 bases at V and 1 base at J; junction bases unmatched: 4. CDR3 length equals 14 residues. As DNA, the CDR3 is TGCAGTGCTAGTAAGGGACAGGTCCAAGAGACCCAGTACTTC. This gives the protein CSASKGQVQETQYF.

This sequence joins TRBV6-5 and TRBJ2-3, with TRBD2 identical over 7 bases. Germline V CDR1 and CDR2: MNHEY, SVGAGI. CDR3 length: 15 amino acids. V shed 2 bases, J shed 1 base, and the junction held 3 bases outside the gene matches. The CDR3 spells CASSYVSGGTDTQYF. As DNA, the CDR3 is TGTGCCAGCAGTTACGTGAGCGGGGGCACAGATACGCAGTATTTT.

The V and J genes are TRBV6-5 and TRBJ2-7; weak D call: TRBD2 (6 bases). Per the germline V gene, CDR1 is MNHEY and CDR2 is SVGAGI. Deletions cut 5 bases from V and 4 bases from J, with 9 bases between. The CDR3 has 12 amino acids. Here the CDR3 DNA reads TGTGCCAGCAGTATTCGGGGGTACGAGCAGTACTTC. Translation: CASSIRGYEQYF.

This chain uses TRBV28 with TRBJ1-2, with a tentative D call TRBD1 (6 bases). With 3 bases removed from V and 6 bases from J, the gap between germline ends came to 11 bases. This CDR3 comprises 13 residues. Germline V gene sequence: CDR1 MDHEN, CDR2 SYDVKM. The CDR3 sequence is CASSFLGGHGYTF. CDR3 nucleotide sequence: TGTGCCAGCAGTTTTCTCGGGGGGCATGGCTACACCTTC.

The rearrangement links TRBV6-5 to TRBJ2-7; 9 bases map to TRBD1. Trimming removed 6 bases from V and 0 bases from J; junction bases left unmatched: 3. Germline CDR1 MNHEY, CDR2 SVGAGI. The CDR3 totals 14 residues. CDR3 protein: CASSPTGGSYEQYF. CDR3 in DNA: TGTGCCAGCAGCCCGACAGGGGGCTCCTACGAGCAGTACTTC.

J is TRBJ2-7 and V is TRBV2; 8 nucleotides align to TRBD1. The CDR3 runs to 15 residues. J gave up 0 bases and V 7 bases, and 8 bases lay outside the gene matches. Germline loops: CDR1 SNHLY, CDR2 FYNNEI. The CDR3 sequence: CASTPWTGSSYEQYF. The CDR3 DNA reads TGTGCCAGCACCCCTTGGACAGGGAGCTCCTACGAGCAGTACTTC.

The genes are TRBV7-8 and TRBJ1-4, with D possibly being TRBD1 (5 bases). The CDR3 runs 16 residues. The germline gives CDR1 SGHVS, CDR2 FQNEAQ. V dropped 5 bases and J dropped 0 bases, with 13 bases sitting between them. The CDR3 nucleotides read TGTGCCAGCAGCGTCCTAACGGGGGCAACTAATGAAAAACTGTTTTTT. It yields the protein CASSVLTGATNEKLFF.

The J gene is TRBJ1-2, the V gene TRBV3-1 (or the pseudogene TRBV3-2); D ambiguous. There are 16 residues in the CDR3. Germline loops: CDR1 LGHDT, CDR2 YNNKEL (reference sequence). Between the trimmed V and J ends, which lost 1 base and 0 bases, there was a span of 12 bases. The DNA for the CDR3 is TGTGCCAGCAGCCAAGTTTACGGGGTTTCTAACTATGGCTACACCTTC. Translated, it gives CASSQVYGVSNYGYTF.

J is TRBJ2-2 and V is TRBV15; D uncertain. The germline V gene has CDR1 LNHNV and CDR2 YYDKDF (reference sequence). Trimming cost V 0 bases and J 1 base, with 6 bases left between them. The CDR3 covers 15 residues. Here the CDR3 DNA reads TGTGCCACCAGCAGAGATGAGGAGAACACCGGGGAGCTGTTTTTT. Translated: CATSRDEENTGELFF. Drawing the rest from reference TRBV15 and TRBJ2-2, the complete variable domain is DAMVIQNPRYQVTQFGKPVTLSCSQTLNHNVMYWYQQKSSQAPKLLFHYYDKDFNNEADTPDNFQSRRPNTSFCFLDIRSPGLGDTAMYLCATSRDEENTGELFFGEGSRLTVL.

The genes are TRBV9 and TRBJ1-3; D is possibly TRBD1 (5 bases). V was pared by 6 bases and J by 4 bases, with 17 bases between. This CDR3 is 15 amino acids long. CDR1 is SGDLS and CDR2 is YYNGEE in the germline V gene. CDR3 DNA sequence: TGTGCCAGCAATATGGGGCCTTTGGGAGGAAACACCATATATTTT. Translation: CASNMGPLGGNTIYF.

This clone was recorded only once. The chain couples TRBV28 to TRBJ1-4, with D perhaps TRBD1 (6 bases). Trimming took off 6 bases at V and 7 bases at J, with 18 bases between the two ends. Germline CDR1 MDHEN, CDR2 SYDVKM. This CDR3 region has 15 residues. DNA for the CDR3: TGTGCCAGCAGCCCCGGGGGCGCGGGGGGTGAAAAACTGTTTTTT. This translates into CASSPGGAGGEKLFF.

The CDR3 region is CASSLSQGAGSPLHF. CDR3 in DNA: TGTGCCAGCAGTTTATCACAGGGGGCAGGGTCACCCCTCCACTTT. This sequence joins TRBV27 and TRBJ1-6, with 9 bases identical to TRBD1. The length of the CDR3 is 15 residues. Trimming removed 0 bases from V and 10 bases from J; junction bases left unmatched: 4. CDR1 and CDR2 from the germline V gene are MNHEY and SMNVEV (reference sequence).

J is TRBJ2-7 and V is TRBV5-4, with 7 bases lining up with TRBD2. V lost 0 bases to trimming and J lost 3 bases; unmatched junction nucleotides: 9. Per germline, CDR1 SGHNT and CDR2 YYREEE (reference sequence). The length of the CDR3 is 16 residues. CDR3 in DNA: TGTGCCAGCAGCTTGGCGGCTAGCGGAGGTAGCTACGAGCAGTACTTC. Translating it yields CASSLAASGGSYEQYF.

The gene calls are TRBV15 and TRBJ2-1; TRBD1 agrees at 8 bases. The CDR3 extends over 15 amino acids. The V gene end was trimmed by 0 bases and the J gene end by 4 bases; junction bases not matched to a gene: 2. CDR1 and CDR2 (germline): LNHNV, YYDKDF (reference sequence). The CDR3 bases are TGTGCCACCAGCAGAGACAGGGGGCTATACAATGAGCAGTTCTTC. The encoded protein is CATSRDRGLYNEQFF.